A selection of T cell receptor beta chains follows, all from one sample in a study of a mutant IDH1 vaccine in newly diagnosed glioma. The antigens of these receptors remain unknown. The data were produced by immunoSEQ multiplex PCR, yet TCRdb's version contains in-frame clones alone and is incomplete. This table has more than 25,000 clones, around 90% appearing once. This specimen consisted of peripheral blood mononuclear cells (PBMCs), obtained from a glioma patient whose treatment included an IDH1 peptide vaccine. The receptor source for this set is a woman aged 35 to 49 with glioma. Some clones in this sample may be carry-over from other donors' samples. CDR3s include the opening cysteine and the closing phenylalanine or tryptophan. A D gene is named only where the DNA matches it firmly. For some rows the clone size is stated as once, few or many, or as a class when expanded; others skip it.

j_call d_call clone_size v_call cdr3_aa cdr3_nt
TRBJ2-2 TRBD2 . TRBV10-3 CAISESRTSGRTAGELFF TGTGCCATCAGTGAGTCTAGAACTAGCGGGAGGACAGCCGGGGAGCTGTTTTTT
TRBJ2-3 . . TRBV18 CASSPQGGDTQYF TGTGCCAGCTCACCACAGGGAGGAGATACGCAGTATTTT
TRBJ2-2 TRBD1 . TRBV5-5 CASSLPGGVDTGELFF TGTGCCAGCAGCTTACCAGGGGGCGTTGACACCGGGGAGCTGTTTTTT
TRBJ2-5 . . TRBV7-9 CASSPLSQETQYF TGTGCCAGCAGCCCCTTGAGCCAAGAGACCCAGTACTTC
TRBJ2-5 . . TRBV19 CASSIPDYRGLQETQYF TGTGCCAGTAGTATCCCCGACTACAGGGGACTACAAGAGACCCAGTACTTC
TRBJ2-7 . . TRBV7-9 CASSSLGGSTIGQYF TGTGCCAGCAGCTCCCTGGGGGGCTCTACGATAGGGCAGTACTTC
TRBJ1-6 . few TRBV2 CASSEAPFMQSSYNSPLHF TGTGCCAGCAGTGAGGCCCCATTTATGCAGAGCTCCTATAATTCACCCCTCCACTTT
TRBJ2-3 TRBD2 . TRBV14 CASSQVAGVPDTQYF TGTGCCAGCAGCCAAGTAGCGGGGGTTCCAGATACGCAGTATTTT
TRBJ2-7 . . TRBV10-3 CAISESQGHEQYF TGTGCCATCAGTGAGTCTCAAGGGCACGAGCAGTACTTC
TRBJ2-3 TRBD2 . TRBV7-2 CASSARAASGYTDTQYF TGTGCCAGCAGCGCCCGGGCCGCTAGCGGATACACAGATACGCAGTATTTT
TRBJ1-3 . . TRBV19 CASRGHSGNTIYF TGTGCCAGTAGGGGACACTCTGGAAACACCATATATTTT
TRBJ2-3 . . TRBV28 CASSLTGILDTQYF TGTGCCAGCAGTTTAACGGGTATTTTAGATACGCAGTATTTT
TRBJ1-5 . . TRBV7-3 CASRSRVNQPQHF TGTGCCAGCAGGAGCAGGGTAAATCAGCCCCAGCATTTT
TRBJ2-7 TRBD1 . TRBV7-9 CASSSGTGGISRGYEQYF TGTGCCAGCAGCTCCGGGACAGGAGGGATATCCAGAGGGTACGAGCAGTACTTC
TRBJ2-7 . . TRBV7-2 CASSLSRHEQYF TGTGCCAGCAGCTTAAGTCGGCACGAGCAGTACTTC
TRBJ1-5 . . TRBV27 CASSQGNGNQPQHF TGTGCCAGCAGCCAAGGGAACGGCAATCAGCCCCAGCATTTT
TRBJ2-2 TRBD2 few TRBV7-8 CASSSQREGRGGELFF TGTGCCAGCAGCTCCCAGCGGGAGGGGCGGGGCGGGGAGCTGTTTTTT
TRBJ1-2 . once TRBV19 CASSLRTDVGYTF TGTGCCAGTTCCCTGAGGACGGACGTAGGCTACACCTTC
TRBJ2-2 . . TRBV7-2 CASSVGGNTGELFF TGTGCCAGCAGCGTGGGAGGGAACACCGGGGAGCTGTTTTTT
TRBJ2-7 TRBD1 once TRBV5-4 CASSGTGYEQYF TGTGCCAGCAGCGGGACAGGTTACGAGCAGTACTTC
TRBJ2-1 TRBD2 . TRBV13 CASSPPGRLAGGPNEQFF TGTGCCAGCAGCCCCCCCGGCCGACTAGCGGGGGGGCCCAATGAGCAGTTCTTC
TRBJ2-1 TRBD2 . TRBV11-3 CASSLGGVNEQFF TGTGCCAGCAGCTTGGGAGGGGTCAATGAGCAGTTCTTC